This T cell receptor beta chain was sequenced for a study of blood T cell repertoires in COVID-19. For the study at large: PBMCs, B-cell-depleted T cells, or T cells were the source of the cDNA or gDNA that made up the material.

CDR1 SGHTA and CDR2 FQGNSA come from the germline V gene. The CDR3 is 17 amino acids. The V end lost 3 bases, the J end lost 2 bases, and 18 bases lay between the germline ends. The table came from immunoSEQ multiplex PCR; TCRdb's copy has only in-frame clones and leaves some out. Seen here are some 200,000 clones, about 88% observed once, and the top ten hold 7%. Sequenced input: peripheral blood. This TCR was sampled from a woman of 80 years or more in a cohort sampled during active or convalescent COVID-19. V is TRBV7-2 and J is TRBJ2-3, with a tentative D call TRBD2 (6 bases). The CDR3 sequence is CASSFGPLGGPTDTQYF. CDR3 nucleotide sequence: TGTGCCAGCAGCTTTGGGCCCCTCGGGGGACCCACAGATACGCAGTATTTT.